This T cell receptor beta chain originates from a study of blood T cell repertoires in COVID-19. Looking at the study overall: Samples of COVID-19 (acute and convalescent) were obtained from the United States, Italy and Spain. The cDNA or gDNA used as material had been derived from T cells, B-cell-depleted T cells, or PBMCs.

V shed 5 bases, J shed 5 bases, and the junction held 6 bases outside the gene matches. Per the germline V gene, CDR1 is MNHEY and CDR2 is SVGEGT. The CDR3 contains 15 residues. Enrollees, roughly 18 to 89 years old, lived in 24 US areas. Assignments of participants to cohorts depended upon their own reported clinical history. Profiled with immunoSEQ multiplex PCR; TCRdb holds only in-frame clones, not every one. The sample has 200,000 to 250,000 clones, around 85% seen once. This clone was counted once. V and J are TRBV6-2 or TRBV6-3 and TRBJ2-2; 9 bases are a match to TRBD1. Sequenced input: PBMCs or T cells enriched from blood (not recorded which). The sequence was collected from a woman between 45 and 60 years old with acute COVID-19. The CDR3 protein is CASSPQGAWTGELFF. In nucleotides, the CDR3 is TGTGCCAGCAGTCCACAGGGGGCATGGACCGGGGAGCTGTTTTTT.